This entry describes one T cell receptor beta chain. This sample stems from a study of blood T cell repertoires in COVID-19. Only in-frame clones appear in the TCRdb table, and some are missing; sequencing was by immunoSEQ multiplex PCR. The repertoire has about 30,000 clones, roughly 87% of them found once; the top ten carry 5% to 6%. Trimming took off 0 bases at V and 7 bases at J, with 5 bases between the two ends. This CDR3 comprises 12 residues. Per germline, CDR1 SGDLS and CDR2 YYNGEE. The J gene is TRBJ1-3, the V gene TRBV9; no clear D. The clonotype comes from a man in his 60s with active COVID-19. Sequences were obtained from peripheral blood. CDR3 DNA: TGTGCCAGCAGCGTAGGAGGGAACACCATATATTTT. Amino acids: CASSVGGNTIYF.